The 16 T cell receptor beta chains presented below share a single source sample, sequenced in a study of control samples from healthy donors and cancer patients. This table comes from immunoSEQ multiplex PCR, and its TCRdb copy is limited to in-frame clones, with some not included. The sample has approximately 84,000 clones; roughly 82% are singletons. Sequencing was performed on blood. The source is a woman between 55 and 75 years old in good health.

A word on this clone: Other nucleotide sequences from this sample produce the same CDR3. The rearrangement links TRBV12-5 to TRBJ1-4, with unresolved D. The V and J ends lost 7 bases and 7 bases respectively, with 10 bases between them. CDR3 length: 12 amino acids. Germline-derived CDR1 and CDR2 are LGHNT and FRNRAP. CDR3 amino acids: CASAPDGEKLFF. CDR3 sequence (DNA): TGTGCTAGTGCCCCGGATGGTGAAAAACTGTTTTTT.

V gene TRBV6-1 combines with J gene TRBJ1-4; 9 nucleotides align to TRBD1. V lost 0 bases to trimming and J lost 5 bases; unmatched junction nucleotides: 1. CDR3 length equals 15 residues. The germline V gene encodes CDR1 MNHNS and CDR2 SASEGT. The CDR3 sequence is CASSEAGTGNEKLFF. The CDR3 nucleotides are TGTGCCAGCAGTGAAGCCGGGACAGGGAATGAAAAACTGTTTTTT.

V is TRBV5-4 and J is TRBJ2-1, with D perhaps matching TRBD2 (6 bases). The germline gives CDR1 SGHNT, CDR2 YYREEE (reference sequence). The CDR3 is made up of 15 amino acids. Trimming cost V 3 bases and J 3 bases, with 13 bases left between them. The CDR3 region is CASSSRGAHYNEQFF. CDR3 bases: TGTGCCAGCAGCTCGCGGGGCGCGCACTACAATGAGCAGTTCTTC.

The chain has TRBV19 and TRBJ2-3; 7 positions match TRBD1. This CDR3 has 14 residues. J lost 2 bases, V lost 7 bases, and 6 bases had no gene match. Germline CDR1 and CDR2: LNHDA and SQIVND (reference sequence). The CDR3 coding sequence is TGTGCCAGTACCAAGACAGGGTTCACAGATACGCAGTATTTT. As protein: CASTKTGFTDTQYF.

The chain recombines TRBV7-2 with TRBJ1-1; unclear D gene. Between the trimmed V and J ends, which lost 1 base and 5 bases, there was a span of 14 bases. Germline values: CDR1 SGHTA, CDR2 FQGNSA. This CDR3 region has 15 residues. The CDR3 nucleotides read TGTGCCAGCAGCTTAGTGGCAGGAGCGCGGACTGAAGCTTTCTTT. Protein sequence: CASSLVAGARTEAFF.

This rearrangement joins TRBV7-6 to TRBJ2-1, with 10 bases matching TRBD2. V shed 5 bases, J shed 3 bases, and the junction held 4 bases outside the gene matches. Germline CDR1 SGHVS, CDR2 FNYEAQ. The CDR3 runs to 15 residues. CDR3 bases: TGTGCCAGCAGCCCTGGACTAGCGGTCTACAATGAGCAGTTCTTC. Protein: CASSPGLAVYNEQFF. The full variable domain, in which reference TRBV7-6 and TRBJ2-1 provide the parts outside the CDR3, is GAGVSQSPRYKVTKRGQDVALRCDPISGHVSLYWYRQALGQGPEFLTYFNYEAQQDKSGLPNDRFSAERPEGSISTLTIQRTEQRDSAMYRCASSPGLAVYNEQFFGPGTRLTVL.

This clone is a singleton in its sample. This chain connects TRBV6-2 or TRBV6-3 to TRBJ2-1; D is tentatively TRBD1 or TRBD2 (5 bases each). V was pared by 4 bases and J by 6 bases, with 13 bases between. CDR3 length: 14 amino acids. The germline CDR1 and CDR2 sequences are MNHEY and SVGEGT. CDR3 DNA sequence: TGTGCCAGCAGTTTAGACGGGGCGCGCAATGAGCAGTTCTTC. Protein product: CASSLDGARNEQFF.

The CDR3 coding sequence is TGTGCCAGTAGTGGTTTAACGGGACAGTTCACTGAAGCTTTCTTT. This translates into CASSGLTGQFTEAFF. The chain employs TRBV19 and TRBJ1-1; TRBD1 agrees at 7 bases. CDR1 and CDR2 from the germline V gene are LNHDA and SQIVND (reference sequence). Trimming took 5 bases from V and 4 from J; bases not matched to a gene: 10. The CDR3 extends over 15 amino acids.

The chain couples TRBV28 to TRBJ1-2; TRBD1 matches 8 bases. The germline CDR1 and CDR2 sequences are MDHEN and SYDVKM. The CDR3 extends over 15 amino acids. The junction had 8 bases not matched to a gene; V was cut back by 6 bases and J by 2 bases. The CDR3 is CASREDRGINYGYTF. The CDR3 region has the DNA TGTGCCAGCAGGGAAGACAGGGGAATCAACTATGGCTACACCTTC.

The chain carries TRBV18 and TRBJ2-7; 7 bases align to TRBD1. This CDR3 is built from 13 residues. Germline-derived CDR1 and CDR2 are KGHSH and LQKENI. The J segment lost 5 bases and the V segment lost 3 bases, leaving 4 bases of the junction unmatched. The CDR3 DNA follows: TGTGCCAGCTCACCGACAGGGAACCACGAGCAGTACTTC. Translating it yields CASSPTGNHEQYF. The complete variable domain, with remaining parts taken from reference TRBV18 and TRBJ2-7, reads NAGVMQNPRHLVRRRGQEARLRCSPMKGHSHVYWYRQLPEEGLKFMVYLQKENIIDESGMPKERFSAEFPKEGPSILRIQQVVRGDSAAYFCASSPTGNHEQYFGPGTRLTVT.

The V gene is TRBV5-1, the J gene TRBJ1-3, with D unclear. Trimming shortened V by 0 bases and J by 0 bases, and 4 bases separated the two germline ends. The germline V gene encodes CDR1 SGHRS and CDR2 YFSETQ. The CDR3 covers 14 residues. The CDR3 reads CASSLEGSGNTIYF. CDR3 nucleotide sequence: TGCGCCAGCAGCTTGGAGGGCTCTGGAAACACCATATATTTT.

J is TRBJ1-2 and V is TRBV4-1; D may be TRBD1 (5 bases). Trimming pared 1 base from V and 7 bases from J, leaving 16 bases between. Germline lookup yields CDR1 MGHRA and CDR2 YSYEKL. There are 15 residues in the CDR3. In DNA form, the CDR3 reads TGCGCCAGCAGCCAAGTAATGGGGCTCGGCGGTGGCTACACCTTC. Its protein is CASSQVMGLGGGYTF.

This clone was recorded at least ten times. The V and J genes are TRBV5-1 and TRBJ2-5; 12 bases are a match to TRBD2. After removal of 7 bases from V and 2 bases from J, the junction contained 6 bases not matched to a gene. The germline gives CDR1 SGHRS, CDR2 YFSETQ. The CDR3 extends over 15 amino acids. CDR3 nucleotide sequence: TGCGCCAGCTCGACTAGCGGGAGCGGACAAGAGACCCAGTACTTC. It yields the protein CASSTSGSGQETQYF.

The chain combines TRBV7-2 with TRBJ2-3; 7 nucleotides align to TRBD1. J was trimmed by 5 bases and V by 2 bases; bases with no gene match: 16. Germline CDR1 reads SGHTA; CDR2 reads FQGNSA. The CDR3 runs to 18 residues. The CDR3 region has the DNA TGTGCCAGCAGCTTATTGGGGACAGCCATCCGCCAGAGAGATACGCAGTATTTT. This gives the protein CASSLLGTAIRQRDTQYF.

This chain links TRBV6-5 with TRBJ2-3; D not certain. Trimming left V 7 bases short and J 2 bases short, with 7 bases between. This CDR3 has 12 amino acids. The V gene's germline CDR1 is MNHEY and CDR2 SVGAGI. CDR3 loop: CASTWLTDTQYF. The CDR3 bases are TGTGCCAGCACCTGGCTCACAGATACGCAGTATTTT.

Worth noting for this clone: Distinct nucleotide sequences in the sample also encode this CDR3. The V and J genes are TRBV9 and TRBJ1-1; no clear D gene. CDR3 length equals 13 residues. CDR1 is SGDLS and CDR2 is YYNGEE in the germline V gene. The ends were cut back, 0 bases at V and 1 base at J, with 4 bases in the middle. The CDR3 region has the DNA TGTGCCAGCAGCGTAGAGGGGAACACTGAAGCTTTCTTT. Its translation is CASSVEGNTEAFF. The full variable domain, rest sourced from reference TRBV9 and TRBJ1-1, is DSGVTQTPKHLITATGQRVTLRCSPRSGDLSVYWYQQSLDQGLQFLIQYYNGEERAKGNILERFSAQQFPDLHSELNLSSLELGDSALYFCASSVEGNTEAFFGQGTRLTVV.